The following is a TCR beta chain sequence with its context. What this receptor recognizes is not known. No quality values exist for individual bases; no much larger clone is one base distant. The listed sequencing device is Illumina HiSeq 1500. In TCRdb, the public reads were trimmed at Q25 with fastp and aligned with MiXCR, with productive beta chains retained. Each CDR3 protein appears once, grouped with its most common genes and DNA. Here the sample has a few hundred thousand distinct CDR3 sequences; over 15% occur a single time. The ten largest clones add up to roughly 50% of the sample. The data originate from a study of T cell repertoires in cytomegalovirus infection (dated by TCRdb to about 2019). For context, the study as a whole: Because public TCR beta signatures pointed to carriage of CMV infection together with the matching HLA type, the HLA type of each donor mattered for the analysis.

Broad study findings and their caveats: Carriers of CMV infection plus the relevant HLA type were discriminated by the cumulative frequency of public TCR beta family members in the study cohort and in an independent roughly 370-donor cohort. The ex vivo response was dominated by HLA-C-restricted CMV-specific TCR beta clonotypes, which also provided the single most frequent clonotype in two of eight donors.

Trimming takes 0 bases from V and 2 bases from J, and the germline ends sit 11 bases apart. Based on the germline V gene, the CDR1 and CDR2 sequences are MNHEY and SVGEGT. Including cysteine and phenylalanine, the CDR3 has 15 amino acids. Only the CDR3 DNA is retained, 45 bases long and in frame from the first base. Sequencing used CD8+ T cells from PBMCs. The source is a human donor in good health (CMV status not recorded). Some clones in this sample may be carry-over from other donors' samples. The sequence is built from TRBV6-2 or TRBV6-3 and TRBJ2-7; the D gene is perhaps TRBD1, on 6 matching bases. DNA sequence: TGTGCCAGCAGTTACTCCCGCCCAGGGGCCTACGAGCAGTACTTC. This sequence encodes CASSYSRPGAYEQYF.